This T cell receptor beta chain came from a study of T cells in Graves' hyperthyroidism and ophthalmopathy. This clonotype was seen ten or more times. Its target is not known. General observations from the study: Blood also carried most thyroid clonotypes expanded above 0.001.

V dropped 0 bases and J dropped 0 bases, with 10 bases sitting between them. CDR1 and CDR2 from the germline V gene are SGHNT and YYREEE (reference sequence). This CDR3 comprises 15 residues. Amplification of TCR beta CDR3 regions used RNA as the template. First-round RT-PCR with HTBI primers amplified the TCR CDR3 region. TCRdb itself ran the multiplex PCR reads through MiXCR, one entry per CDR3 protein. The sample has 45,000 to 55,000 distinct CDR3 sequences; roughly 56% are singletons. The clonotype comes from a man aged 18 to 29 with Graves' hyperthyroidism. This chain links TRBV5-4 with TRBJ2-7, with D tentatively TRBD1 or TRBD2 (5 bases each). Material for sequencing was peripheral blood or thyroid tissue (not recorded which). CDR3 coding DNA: TGTGCCAGCAGCTTGGCGGGGCTCAGCTCCTACGAGCAGTACTTC. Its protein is CASSLAGLSSYEQYF. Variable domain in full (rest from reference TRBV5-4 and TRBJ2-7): ETGVTQSPTHLIKTRGQQVTLRCSSQSGHNTVSWYQQALGQGPQFIFQYYREEENGRGNFPPRFSGLQFPNYSSELNVNALELDDSALYLCASSLAGLSSYEQYFGPGTRLTVT.